These 29 T cell receptor beta chains were sequenced from one sample in a study of CD8+ T cells in alopecia areata. RNA was isolated and reverse transcribed to cDNA, the sequencing template. The assay was immunoSEQ multiplex PCR, and TCRdb's table has in-frame clones only and misses some. The data hold about 99,000 clones, with 55% observed a single time. The sequencing input was CD4+ T cells sorted from blood. The receptors come from a human donor in good health.

In this sample, this clone turned up a few times. This rearrangement joins TRBV23-1 to TRBJ1-6; D perhaps matches TRBD1 (6 bases). TRBV23-1 is recorded as an ORF, its role being uncertain. The germline V and J ends were trimmed by 3 bases and 4 bases, with 19 bases remaining between them. CDR3 length equals 18 residues. The CDR3 reads CASSQSMRNRVYNSPLHF. In DNA form, the CDR3 reads TGCGCCAGCAGTCAGTCTATGCGGAACAGGGTTTATAATTCACCCCTCCACTTT.

This chain joins TRBV6-1 and TRBJ2-7; D might be TRBD1 (5 bases). The CDR3 totals 16 residues. Between the trimmed V and J ends, which lost 4 bases and 4 bases, there was a span of 20 bases. Germline V gene data show CDR1 as MNHNS and CDR2 as SASEGT. This chain's CDR3 is CASSVSRQPGFYEQYF. The CDR3 region has the DNA TGTGCCAGCAGTGTAAGTCGACAGCCCGGGTTTTACGAGCAGTACTTC.

The rearrangement uses TRBV7-9 and TRBJ2-5; D not resolved. The V end was cut by 3 bases, the J end by 4 bases, with 9 bases between. The CDR3 runs to 13 residues. The V gene's germline CDR1 is SEHNR and CDR2 FQNEAQ (reference sequence). The CDR3 is CASSFRSSETQYF. Written as DNA, the CDR3 is TGTGCCAGCAGCTTCCGGTCATCAGAGACCCAGTACTTC.

J is TRBJ1-2 and V is TRBV2; D unclear. The CDR3 extends over 13 amino acids. Looked up from germline, CDR1 is SNHLY and CDR2 is FYNNEI. V was shortened by 5 bases and J by 7 bases, with 14 bases between the two germline ends. The CDR3, as DNA: TGTGCCAGCAGTCGCGAAGGGTTCGGTGGCTACACCTTC. Translated, it gives CASSREGFGGYTF.

The chain joins TRBV5-6 to TRBJ2-7; maybe TRBD1 (5 bases). Germline V gene sequence: CDR1 SGHDT, CDR2 YYEEEE. This CDR3 has 17 amino acids. The V end was cut by 0 bases, the J end by 2 bases, with 18 bases between. CDR3 sequence reads: CASSLANRLSLPYEQYF. The CDR3 DNA is TGTGCCAGCAGCTTGGCGAACAGGCTATCTTTGCCCTACGAGCAGTACTTC.

V and J are TRBV7-2 and TRBJ1-1; TRBD1 might be the D (6 bases). V was shortened by 5 bases and J by 6 bases, with 13 bases between the two germline ends. Germline V gene sequence: CDR1 SGHTA, CDR2 FQGNSA. The CDR3 loop spans 13 amino acids. CDR3 residues: CASSPYREAEAFF. CDR3 sequence (DNA): TGTGCCAGCAGCCCGTACAGGGAGGCTGAAGCTTTCTTT.

In this sample, this clone turned up once. The J gene is TRBJ1-6, the V gene TRBV5-6, with TRBD1 matching over 8 bases. V was pared by 4 bases and J by 7 bases, with 7 bases of the junction left unmatched. The CDR3 length is 15 residues. Germline-derived CDR1 and CDR2 are SGHDT and YYEEEE. The CDR3 DNA follows: TGTGCCAGCAGCCTCGGACAGGGTATGAATTCACCCCTCCACTTT. Residues: CASSLGQGMNSPLHF.

This clone showed up just a few times. The chain links TRBV6-5 to TRBJ2-4; D possibly corresponds to TRBD1 (5 bases). The V gene lost 2 bases and the J gene lost 6 bases, with 8 bases spanning the gap. Germline assignment: CDR1 MNHEY and CDR2 SVGAGI. The CDR3 has 13 amino acids. The CDR3 DNA reads TGTGCCAGCAGTTACACAGGAGCAAACATTCAGTACTTC. It yields the protein CASSYTGANIQYF.

J is TRBJ2-1 and V is TRBV9, with TRBD2 identical over 9 bases. The CDR3 extends over 17 amino acids. Germline CDR1 and CDR2: SGDLS and YYNGEE. The trim removed 0 bases at V and 6 bases at J, leaving 10 bases unmatched. This CDR3 reads CASSVVPVAGGLNEQFF. DNA for the CDR3: TGTGCCAGCAGCGTAGTGCCTGTGGCGGGGGGGCTCAATGAGCAGTTCTTC.

This clone was seen a few times. The gene calls are TRBV23-1 and TRBJ2-1, with 10 bases fitting TRBD1. TRBV23-1 counts as an open reading frame of uncertain function. V was pared by 0 bases and J by 4 bases, with 9 bases of the junction left unmatched. This CDR3 is 18 amino acids long. The CDR3 loop reads CASSQSGGTGDLYNEQFF. The CDR3 DNA follows: TGCGCCAGCAGTCAATCGGGTGGGACAGGGGATTTATACAATGAGCAGTTCTTC.

The V gene is TRBV5-1, the J gene TRBJ2-7; D uncertain. This CDR3 is 13 amino acids long. Germline CDR1 and CDR2: SGHRS and YFSETQ. V gave up 7 bases and J gave up 4 bases, with 15 bases separating them. DNA of the CDR3: TGCGCCAGCCGAGACGGCCTCTCGTACGAGCAGTACTTC. Translation: CASRDGLSYEQYF.

The genes are TRBV2 and TRBJ1-1, with D perhaps matching TRBD1 (5 bases). The ends were cut back, 6 bases at V and 4 bases at J, with 18 bases in the middle. The CDR3 sequence is 15 residues long. Germline V gives CDR1 SNHLY, CDR2 FYNNEI. The CDR3 DNA sequence: TGTGCCAGCAGATGGGGCGACAATGCGGTCACTGAAGCTTTCTTT. This gives the protein CASRWGDNAVTEAFF. The variable domain in full, completed from reference TRBV2 and TRBJ1-1, reads EPEVTQTPSHQVTQMGQEVILRCVPISNHLYFYWYRQILGQKVEFLVSFYNNEISEKSEIFDDQFSVERPDGSNFTLKIRSTKLEDSAMYFCASRWGDNAVTEAFFGQGTRLTVV.

This chain joins TRBV5-1 and TRBJ2-1, with 10 positions matching TRBD1. Germline V gene data show CDR1 as SGHRS and CDR2 as YFSETQ. The CDR3 loop spans 15 amino acids. V lost 0 bases to trimming and J lost 4 bases; unmatched junction nucleotides: 1. In DNA, the CDR3 is TGCGCCAGCAGCTTGGCGGGACAGGGGTACAATGAGCAGTTCTTC. Translating it yields CASSLAGQGYNEQFF. Supplemented by reference TRBV5-1 and TRBJ2-1, the full variable domain reads KAGVTQTPRYLIKTRGQQVTLSCSPISGHRSVSWYQQTPGQGLQFLFEYFSETQRNKGNFPGRFSGRQFSNSRSEMNVSTLELGDSALYLCASSLAGQGYNEQFFGPGTRLTVL.

The J gene is TRBJ2-7, the V gene TRBV15; 9 bases agree with TRBD2. CDR3 size: 16 residues. Germline V CDR1 and CDR2: LNHNV, YYDKDF (reference sequence). Unmatched junction bases numbered 7, after V lost 0 bases and J lost 4 bases. CDR3 loop: CATSRDPPGLAYEQYF. CDR3 in DNA: TGTGCCACCAGCAGAGATCCACCGGGACTAGCTTACGAGCAGTACTTC.

This clone has a handful of counts. The chain has TRBV28 and TRBJ2-2; 8 bases are shared with TRBD2. Germline values: CDR1 MDHEN, CDR2 SYDVKM. After removal of 6 bases from V and 6 bases from J, the junction contained 9 bases not matched to a gene. The CDR3 covers 15 residues. DNA of the CDR3: TGTGCCAGCAGCTCTGGCGGGAGGAAGGCCGGGGAGCTGTTTTTT. It yields the protein CASSSGGRKAGELFF.

The chain carries TRBV28 and TRBJ1-2; TRBD1 matches 10 bases. Trimming cost V 5 bases and J 6 bases; bases outside gene matches: 9. This CDR3 region has 15 residues. Germline V gene lookup returns CDR1 MDHEN and CDR2 SYDVKM. Written as DNA, the CDR3 is TGTGCCAGCAGTACGCCGGGGACAGGGGTAGATGGCTACACCTTC. It codes for CASSTPGTGVDGYTF.

V usage is TRBV30 and J usage is TRBJ2-2, with D tentatively TRBD2 (6 bases). CDR1 GTSNPN and CDR2 SVGIG come from the germline V gene (reference sequence). Deletions cut 4 bases from V and 0 bases from J, with 9 bases between. The CDR3 totals 14 residues. The CDR3 sequence is CAWNPSANTGELFF. The CDR3 coding sequence is TGTGCCTGGAATCCTAGCGCGAACACCGGGGAGCTGTTTTTT.

The chain carries TRBV28 and TRBJ1-5; D possibly corresponds to TRBD1 (5 bases). This CDR3 has 15 residues. The V gene's germline CDR1 is MDHEN and CDR2 SYDVKM. V was clipped by 1 base and J by 4 bases, with 11 bases between them. DNA for the CDR3: TGTGCCAGCAGTTTATTCGGGGCGAGGAATCAGCCCCAGCATTTT. It encodes CASSLFGARNQPQHF.

The chain couples TRBV29-1 to TRBJ2-5, with TRBD1 matching 9 bases. V shed 6 bases and J 3 bases; nucleotides not matched to a gene: 8. The CDR3 sequence is 14 residues long. Germline-derived CDR1 and CDR2 are SQVTM and ANQGSEA. CDR3 bases: TGCAGCGTGGGTCACGGGACAGGGAAAGAGACCCAGTACTTC. Its translation is CSVGHGTGKETQYF.

This sequence joins TRBV7-9 and TRBJ1-1, with 9 bases aligning to TRBD1. Germline assignment: CDR1 SEHNR and CDR2 FQNEAQ (reference sequence). CDR3 length: 14 amino acids. Germline trimming cut 11 bases from V and 3 bases from J; bases unmatched to any gene: 10. CDR3 region: CAAAAGQGYTEAFF. The DNA for the CDR3 is TGTGCCGCAGCGGCGGGACAGGGATACACTGAAGCTTTCTTT.

This chain uses TRBV7-2 with TRBJ1-2; D is perhaps TRBD1 (6 bases). Germline CDR1 and CDR2: SGHTA and FQGNSA. V was shortened by 5 bases and J by 5 bases, with 18 bases between the two germline ends. This CDR3 region has 15 residues. This CDR3 reads CASSPQRDRFYGYTF. CDR3 sequence (DNA): TGTGCCAGCAGCCCCCAGAGAGACAGGTTTTATGGCTACACCTTC. Together with reference TRBV7-2 and TRBJ1-2, the CDR3 gives the full variable domain: GAGVSQSPSNKVTEKGKDVELRCDPISGHTALYWYRQSLGQGLEFLIYFQGNSAPDKSGLPSDRFSAERTGGSVSTLTIQRTQQEDSAVYLCASSPQRDRFYGYTFGSGTRLTVV.

Concerning this clone itself: One end of the junction is discordant with germline, which a read error may explain. The rearrangement links TRBV28 to TRBJ2-7; weak D call: TRBD2 (7 bases). This CDR3 comprises 14 residues. The germline V gene encodes CDR1 MDHEN and CDR2 SYDVKM. CDR3 nucleotide sequence: TGTGCCAGCAGGCCTGGACTGGGAGGGGGTCGAACAGATTTC. Protein sequence: CASRPGLGGGRTDF.

The chain recombines TRBV28 with TRBJ1-5, with unresolved D. The V end was cut by 3 bases, the J end by 0 bases, with 9 bases between. Germline loops: CDR1 MDHEN, CDR2 SYDVKM. This CDR3 is built from 15 residues. CDR3 region: CASSLSRDSNQPQHF. In DNA form, the CDR3 reads TGTGCCAGCAGTTTGTCCCGGGATAGCAATCAGCCCCAGCATTTT.

The V call is TRBV5-1, the J call TRBJ2-4, with 8 bases fitting TRBD1. Unmatched junction bases numbered 7, after V lost 4 bases and J lost 1 base. The CDR3 totals 16 residues. CDR1 is SGHRS, CDR2 YFSETQ, per germline. The CDR3 sequence: CASSTGQGWAKNIQYF. CDR3 in DNA: TGCGCCAGCAGCACCGGACAGGGCTGGGCCAAAAACATTCAGTACTTC.

This clone was recorded a few times. The chain is built from TRBV7-9 and TRBJ1-3, with a possible D match to TRBD1 (5 bases). Trimming removed 2 bases at V and 2 bases at J, with 16 bases between. CDR3 length: 17 amino acids. Germline V gene lookup returns CDR1 SEHNR and CDR2 FQNEAQ (reference sequence). The CDR3 loop is CASSLRQGVGTGNTIYF. The CDR3 DNA reads as TGTGCCAGCAGCTTAAGGCAGGGCGTTGGTACTGGAAACACCATATATTTT. Full variable domain (rest looked up from reference TRBV7-9 and TRBJ1-3): DTGVSQNPRHKITKRGQNVTFRCDPISEHNRLYWYRQTLGQGPEFLTYFQNEAQLEKSRLLSDRFSAERPKGSFSTLEIQRTEQGDSAMYLCASSLRQGVGTGNTIYFGEGSWLTVV.

The chain combines TRBV4-1 with TRBJ1-6; 7 nucleotides match TRBD1. Germline V lookup: CDR1 MGHRA, CDR2 YSYEKL. Unmatched junction bases numbered 9, after V lost 3 bases and J lost 7 bases. The CDR3 length is 16 residues. CDR3: CASSQGTARANSPLHF. For the CDR3, the DNA is TGCGCCAGCAGCCAGGGGACAGCGAGGGCAAATTCACCCCTCCACTTT.

The chain employs TRBV28 and TRBJ1-5; D is unclear. V gave up 5 bases and J gave up 11 bases, with 16 bases separating them. The V gene's germline CDR1 is MDHEN and CDR2 SYDVKM. This CDR3 region has 13 residues. The CDR3 DNA reads TGTGCCAGCAGTGCCCCGAAAAGGCAGTCCCAGCATTTT. Residues: CASSAPKRQSQHF.

In this sample, this clone turned up once. In nucleotides, the CDR3 is TGCAGCGTTGGGACGCGAATCACAGATACGCAGTATTTT. This codes for CSVGTRITDTQYF. The rearrangement links TRBV29-1 to TRBJ2-3; D unresolved. The CDR3 consists of 13 residues. The V end was cut by 4 bases, the J end by 2 bases, with 10 bases between. CDR1 is SQVTM, CDR2 ANQGSEA, per germline.

The chain is built from TRBV7-2 and TRBJ2-1, with 7 bases matching TRBD1. Germline CDR1 is SGHTA and CDR2 is FQGNSA. The CDR3 sequence is 15 residues long. Trimming at V came to 1 base and at J to 3 bases, leaving 3 bases not matched to a gene. The CDR3, as DNA: TGTGCCAGCAGCTTAGGACAGGGTGGCTACAATGAGCAGTTCTTC. Translated, it gives CASSLGQGGYNEQFF.